This T cell receptor beta chain was captured by sequencing in a study of graft-versus-host responses after intestinal transplantation. Notes on the study in general: Investigators detected GvH clones in recipient marrow, with some emerging earlier in ileum or blood.

A note on this clone: Its specificity is not known.

Trimming cost V 5 bases and J 7 bases; bases outside gene matches: 8. Germline V gene lookup returns CDR1 SGHVS and CDR2 FQNEAQ. CDR3 length equals 15 residues. Clones were sequenced by immunoSEQ multiplex PCR, and TCRdb holds only the in-frame ones, with some missing. The data contain 90,000 to 95,000 clones, over 75% of them singletons. V and J are TRBV7-8 and TRBJ2-7, with 13 nucleotides matching TRBD2. This material consisted of unstimulated CD8+ T cells sorted from spleen or lymph node cells, taken before intestinal transplant. The source of this sequence is a human donor who received an intestinal transplant. The CDR3 sequence: CASSMPGLAGQEQYF. The CDR3 DNA reads as TGTGCCAGCAGCATGCCGGGACTAGCGGGACAAGAGCAGTACTTC.